The T cell receptor (beta chain) under discussion was sequenced for a study of type 1 regulatory T cells. Across the whole study: T-allo10 is an in vitro-generated, Tr1-enriched CD4 T cell product specific for alloantigen.

There are 15 residues in the CDR3. Germline V gene data show CDR1 as SGHRS and CDR2 as YFSETQ. Trimming shortened V by 5 bases and J by 6 bases, and 18 bases separated the two germline ends. This clonotype turned up a few times. Its antigen is unidentified. TCRdb ran MiXCR on the reads and lists one entry per CDR3 protein. The table shows more than 60,000 distinct CDR3 sequences, with around 49% occurring only once. Study-level points and caveats: Tr1 cells had a more restricted TCR repertoire than non-Tr1 cells.

This sequence joins TRBV5-1 and TRBJ1-5, with a weak D call TRBD1 (5 bases). The clonotype comes from a human donor in good health. Sequenced: cultured non-Tr1 T cells, either the whole culture or a sorted T cell fraction (not recorded which). CDR3 nucleotide sequence: TGCGCCAGCAGGCCGAGGGGAATCCCAAGTCAGCCCCAGCATTTT. The encoded protein is CASRPRGIPSQPQHF.